The T cell receptor (beta chain) described here comes from a study of low-dose radiotherapy and immunotherapy resistance in tumors. Study background: Every two weeks, cyclophosphamide 200 mg/m2 was infused one day before radiation plus immunotherapy.

This CDR3 has 13 amino acids. Germline V gene sequence: CDR1 MNHEY, CDR2 SVGEGT. V was cut by 3 bases and J by 1 base, with 6 bases left in between. With TRAV- and TRBV-specific primers, first-strand cDNA was made, covering the alpha and beta chains. TCR amplification used 15 to 20 PCR cycles, a constant-region primer and a V-primer adapter. TCRdb passed the reads through MiXCR, listing each CDR3 protein once. Among about 60,000 distinct CDR3 sequences, about 23% were seen once, and the ten largest hold approximately 6.4%. This clonotype has ten or more counts. Time point defined: after trial treatment. Treatment here: LDRT plus nivolumab, ipilimumab, low-dose cyclophosphamide and aspirin (RACIN trial).

The clonotype originates from a male donor with prostate cancer. The rearrangement uses TRBV6-2 or TRBV6-3 and TRBJ1-1, with a weak D call TRBD1 (5 bases). The sequencing used PBMCs, collected after low-dose radiotherapy plus immunotherapy. The CDR3 protein is CASSYTGNTEAFF. The CDR3 region has the DNA TGTGCCAGCAGTTATACAGGGAACACTGAAGCTTTCTTT.